These 10 T cell receptor beta chains were sequenced from one sample in a study of CD8 T cells in ankylosing spondylitis. TCRdb used MiXCR to reprocess the 5' RACE reads, holding one entry per CDR3 protein. The sample contains some 130,000 distinct CDR3 sequences, 5.5% to 7.5% of which appear only once. The sample comprised blood, either unsorted or a sorted T cell fraction (not recorded which). These receptors all stem from a female donor with ankylosing spondylitis or in good health (not recorded which).

This clonotype was counted many times. The chain is built from TRBV24-1 and TRBJ2-1, with D tentatively TRBD2 (6 bases). The CDR3 has 15 residues. V lost 3 bases to trimming and J lost 7 bases, with 15 bases between them. Per the germline V gene, CDR1 is KGHDR and CDR2 is SFDVKD. CDR3 sequence: CATSDRRPGENEQFF. CDR3 nucleotides: TGTGCCACCAGTGATCGCCGGCCGGGGGAGAATGAGCAGTTCTTC.

The chain joins TRBV7-9 to TRBJ2-7; TRBD1 is a possible D gene (5 bases). The ends were cut back, 5 bases at V and 12 bases at J, with 17 bases in the middle. CDR3 length equals 12 residues. Per the germline V gene, CDR1 is SEHNR and CDR2 is FQNEAQ (reference sequence). In DNA form, the CDR3 reads TGTGCCAGCAGCCATCCAGGGTTGGGTTGGTACTTC. As protein: CASSHPGLGWYF.

This clonotype was seen more than once but under ten times. This chain links TRBV28 with TRBJ2-5; 7 bases are shared with TRBD2. The CDR3 spans 15 residues. CDR1 and CDR2 from the germline V gene are MDHEN and SYDVKM. V shed 3 bases and J 4 bases; nucleotides not matched to a gene: 8. DNA of the CDR3: TGTGCCAGCAGTTTTTCTATCGGGGGGAGAGAGACCCAGTACTTC. It is translated as CASSFSIGGRETQYF.

The chain has TRBV10-3 and TRBJ2-1, with 10 bases lining up with TRBD2. The V gene end was trimmed by 6 bases and the J gene end by 8 bases; junction bases not matched to a gene: 7. The CDR3 sequence is 14 residues long. From germline, CDR1 is ENHRY and CDR2 SYGVKD. In DNA form, the CDR3 reads TGTGCCATCAGCCTAACTAGCGGGGTGGATGAGCAGTTCTTC. Its translation is CAISLTSGVDEQFF.

This clonotype appeared many times. V and J are TRBV4-3 and TRBJ1-2; 8 bases align to TRBD1. This CDR3 region has 17 residues. Germline V gives CDR1 LGHNA, CDR2 YSLEER. The J segment lost 2 bases and the V segment lost 0 bases, leaving 8 bases of the junction unmatched. In DNA, the CDR3 is TGCGCCAGCAGCCAAGATACCGGACAGGGAGTGAACTATGGCTACACCTTC. Translated, it gives CASSQDTGQGVNYGYTF.

This clonotype has ten or more counts. This chain uses TRBV5-1 with TRBJ1-1, with D possibly matching TRBD1 (6 bases). This CDR3 is built from 15 residues. The germline CDR1 and CDR2 sequences are SGHRS and YFSETQ. V was clipped by 5 bases and J by 3 bases, with 17 bases between them. The DNA for the CDR3 is TGCGCCAGCAGTAGGGGGGGTGAGTGGGACACTGAAGCTTTCTTT. Translated, it gives CASSRGGEWDTEAFF.

In this sample, this clonotype turned up many times. The V gene is TRBV5-1, the J gene TRBJ1-2; D may be TRBD1 (6 bases). The CDR3 has 11 amino acids. V lost 2 bases and J lost 8, with 7 bases in between. The germline V gene has CDR1 SGHRS and CDR2 YFSETQ. CDR3 nucleotide sequence: TGCGCCAGCAGCTTAGACAGGGGCTACACCTTC. Protein sequence: CASSLDRGYTF.

This clonotype was detected many times. The rearrangement joins TRBV25-1 to TRBJ2-3, with D hard to call. The CDR3 is 10 residues long. V was shortened by 10 bases and J by 6 bases, with 8 bases between the two germline ends. The germline V gene encodes CDR1 MGHDK and CDR2 SYGVNS. The CDR3 region has the DNA TGTGCCACTCTACTCGATACGCAGTATTTT. It encodes CATLLDTQYF.

This clonotype has a count of ten or more. CDR3 DNA sequence: TGTGCCAGCAGCCTTACGGCTGAAAAACTGTTTTTT. Translation: CASSLTAEKLFF. The gene calls are TRBV12-3 or TRBV12-4 and TRBJ1-4; D unclear. The CDR3 spans 12 residues. V lost 6 bases to trimming and J lost 7 bases, with 9 bases between them.

This clonotype showed up many times. The chain joins TRBV7-3 to TRBJ2-5, with D perhaps TRBD1 or TRBD2 (6 bases each). Per the germline V gene, CDR1 is SGHTA and CDR2 is FQGTGA. The length of the CDR3 is 18 residues. The V end was cut by 0 bases, the J end by 0 bases, with 17 bases between. Written as DNA, the CDR3 is TGTGCCAGCAGCTTAACCGGGGGCCCCTCCTCGTACCAAGAGACCCAGTACTTC. Amino acids: CASSLTGGPSSYQETQYF.